A single sample gave rise to the 15 T cell receptor beta chains below, sequenced in a study of T cell responses to AZD1222 COVID-19 vaccine. The repertoire was sequenced with immunoSEQ multiplex PCR; TCRdb's copy has only in-frame clones and lacks some. There are 170,000 or so clones in the sample; just over 90% occur only once, and 1.5% lies in the top ten. This sample comprised peripheral blood, obtained on day 0 of AZD1222 vaccination. The source is an adult in good health.

CDR3 region: CASSRQRMNTEAFF. The CDR3 DNA reads as TGTGCCAGCAGCCGACAGCGCATGAACACTGAAGCTTTCTTT. The rearrangement links TRBV3-1 (or the pseudogene TRBV3-2) to TRBJ1-1; perhaps TRBD1 as D (5 bases). The germline gives CDR1 LGHDT, CDR2 YNNKEL (reference sequence). V gave up 4 bases and J gave up 0 bases, with 9 bases separating them. The CDR3 is 14 amino acids.

The V call is TRBV6-5, the J call TRBJ2-7; the D gene is possibly TRBD2 (5 bases). CDR3 length: 13 residues. In germline, CDR1 is MNHEY, CDR2 SVGAGI. V was trimmed by 6 bases and J by 4 bases, leaving 13 bases between them. CDR3 amino acids: CASRSGNIYEQYF. Written as DNA, the CDR3 is TGTGCCAGCAGATCCGGGAATATATACGAGCAGTACTTC.

V gene TRBV28 combines with J gene TRBJ2-1, with 12 bases aligning to TRBD2. V lost 6 bases, J lost 9 bases, and 9 bases stayed unmatched. The CDR3 spans 15 residues. The germline V gene has CDR1 MDHEN and CDR2 SYDVKM. The CDR3 spells CASSLTSGGGGEQFF. CDR3 DNA sequence: TGTGCCAGCAGCCTGACTAGCGGGGGCGGGGGTGAGCAGTTCTTC. Using reference TRBV28 and TRBJ2-1 for the parts outside the CDR3, the full variable domain is DVKVTQSSRYLVKRTGEKVFLECVQDMDHENMFWYRQDPGLGLRLIYFSYDVKMKEKGDIPEGYSVSREKKERFSLILESASTNQTSMYLCASSLTSGGGGEQFFGPGTRLTVL.

The gene calls are TRBV6-2 or TRBV6-3 and TRBJ1-2; D is unresolved. Germline lookup yields CDR1 MNHEY and CDR2 SVGEGT. The V end was cut by 0 bases, the J end by 7 bases, with 12 bases between. The CDR3 has 14 residues. The chain's CDR3 is CASSYSFRVPGYTF. The CDR3 nucleotides read TGTGCCAGCAGTTACTCGTTCCGGGTTCCTGGCTACACCTTC.

This clone was seen only a few times. The genes are TRBV11-3 and TRBJ2-1; no clear D gene. V gave up 0 bases and J gave up 3 bases, with 6 bases separating them. The CDR3 is 14 residues long. The germline V gene encodes CDR1 SGHNT and CDR2 YENEEA. CDR3 loop: CASSLDSRYNEQFF. The CDR3 nucleotides are TGTGCCAGCAGCTTAGATAGCCGCTACAATGAGCAGTTCTTC.

V gene TRBV6-5 combines with J gene TRBJ1-2; 8 nucleotides align to TRBD1. Germline CDR1 MNHEY, CDR2 SVGAGI. J gave up 8 bases and V 5 bases, and 4 bases lay outside the gene matches. This CDR3 is 12 amino acids long. CDR3 in amino acids: CASSPTGGGYTF. CDR3 DNA: TGTGCCAGCAGTCCAACAGGGGGAGGCTACACCTTC.

This sequence joins TRBV30 and TRBJ2-7; 10 bases line up with TRBD1. Germline values: CDR1 GTSNPN, CDR2 SVGIG (reference sequence). V gave up 7 bases and J gave up 3 bases; unmatched junction bases: 9. The CDR3 runs to 14 residues. The CDR3 loop reads CALMKGQGNYEQYF. The CDR3 bases are TGTGCCTTGATGAAGGGACAGGGGAACTACGAGCAGTACTTC.

The V and J genes are TRBV4-1 and TRBJ2-2; no definite D call. This CDR3 is 16 amino acids long. Germline assignment: CDR1 MGHRA and CDR2 YSYEKL. Trimming removed 4 bases at V and 0 bases at J, with 12 bases between. This CDR3 reads CASSRIGTSNTGELFF. The DNA of the CDR3 is TGCGCCAGCAGCCGGATAGGCACATCGAACACCGGGGAGCTGTTTTTT.

In the case of this clone: Other DNA sequences in the sample encode the same CDR3. The chain carries TRBV11-2 and TRBJ2-5; D gene uncertain. The CDR3 runs to 11 residues. Trimming took 3 bases from V and 5 from J, leaving 4 bases between them. Germline V gene data show CDR1 as SGHAT and CDR2 as FQNNGV. For the CDR3, the DNA is TGTGCCAGCAGCTTCGGCGAGACCCAGTACTTC. This sequence encodes CASSFGETQYF.

The chain recombines TRBV3-1 (or the pseudogene TRBV3-2) with TRBJ1-6, with D hard to call. The germline gives CDR1 LGHDT, CDR2 YNNKEL (reference sequence). This CDR3 contains 16 residues. The V end lost 1 base, the J end lost 4 bases, and 11 bases lay between the germline ends. The CDR3 loop is CASSQVSVTYNSPLHF. CDR3 nucleotide sequence: TGTGCCAGCAGCCAAGTCTCCGTCACTTATAATTCACCCCTCCACTTT.

The CDR3 region has the DNA TGTGCCAGCAGTTTATCAGGGGGCAGGGGGGGCGGCTACACCTTC. It encodes CASSLSGGRGGGYTF. The V and J genes are TRBV27 and TRBJ1-2; 7 nucleotides align to TRBD1. The germline V gene has CDR1 MNHEY and CDR2 SMNVEV (reference sequence). V lost 0 bases to trimming and J lost 8 bases; unmatched junction nucleotides: 9. This CDR3 contains 15 residues.

The chain recombines TRBV27 with TRBJ1-2; tentative D call: TRBD1 (6 bases). The CDR3 consists of 13 residues. Trimming cost V 3 bases and J 8 bases, with 13 bases left between them. Germline V CDR1 and CDR2: MNHEY, SMNVEV (reference sequence). CDR3 bases: TGTGCCAGCAGTTTTCAGGGGCTGGGCGGCTACACCTTC. The encoded protein is CASSFQGLGGYTF.

The rearrangement joins TRBV19 to TRBJ1-1, with 7 bases fitting TRBD1. The CDR3 runs to 13 residues. Unmatched junction bases numbered 6, after V lost 5 bases and J lost 6 bases. CDR1 is LNHDA and CDR2 is SQIVND in the germline V gene (reference sequence). The CDR3 DNA is TGTGCCAGTAGTCTCGGGACAGCGTCTGAAGCTTTCTTT. It yields the protein CASSLGTASEAFF. The full variable domain, its missing parts supplied by reference TRBV19 and TRBJ1-1, is DGGITQSPKYLFRKEGQNVTLSCEQNLNHDAMYWYRQDPGQGLRLIYYSQIVNDFQKGDIAEGYSVSREKKESFPLTVTSAQKNPTAFYLCASSLGTASEAFFGQGTRLTVV.

The J gene is TRBJ1-2, the V gene TRBV11-1; no firm D call. The CDR3 totals 15 residues. V shed 4 bases and J shed 3 bases, with 15 bases lying between them. Per the germline V gene, CDR1 is SGHAT and CDR2 is FQDESV (reference sequence). In nucleotides, the CDR3 is TGTGCCAGCAGCTCCGGACCACTTACCTACTATGGCTACACCTTC. This codes for CASSSGPLTYYGYTF.

The count of this clone is one. The chain joins TRBV9 to TRBJ2-3; 7 bases fit TRBD2. Germline CDR1 and CDR2: SGDLS and YYNGEE. The CDR3 spans 17 residues. V lost 3 bases to trimming and J lost 0 bases; unmatched junction nucleotides: 10. Here the CDR3 reads CASSAGLGTQSTDTQYF. Written as DNA, the CDR3 is TGTGCCAGCAGCGCCGGACTAGGGACCCAGAGCACAGATACGCAGTATTTT.